This section outlines one TCR beta chain sequence together with its context. Stated time point: newly diagnosed GD, antithyroid drugs for less than 3 months. RNA from PBMCs was the source of the TCR library. Construction of the TCR beta libraries employed iRepertoire HTBI primers in conjunction with Arm-PCR of CDR3 regions. Each CDR3 protein gets one entry after TCRdb re-called the multiplex PCR reads with MiXCR. The sample has around 400,000 distinct CDR3 sequences; about 14% are singletons. The sample comes from a study of regulatory T cells in long-lasting Graves disease. Germline-derived CDR1 and CDR2 are KGHDR and SFDVKD. The CDR3 has 13 residues. Trimming cost V 1 base and J 9 bases; bases outside gene matches: 2.

V gene TRBV24-1 combines with J gene TRBJ2-1, with 7 bases aligning to TRBD2. The TCR sequence derives from a female donor with Graves disease. The source material was peripheral blood mononuclear cells (PBMCs), sampled at new diagnosis, from a patient treated with antithyroid drugs. The CDR3 DNA follows: TGTGCCACCAGTGATTTTGGGGAGGGTGAGCAGTTCTTC. Translation gives CATSDFGEGEQFF.